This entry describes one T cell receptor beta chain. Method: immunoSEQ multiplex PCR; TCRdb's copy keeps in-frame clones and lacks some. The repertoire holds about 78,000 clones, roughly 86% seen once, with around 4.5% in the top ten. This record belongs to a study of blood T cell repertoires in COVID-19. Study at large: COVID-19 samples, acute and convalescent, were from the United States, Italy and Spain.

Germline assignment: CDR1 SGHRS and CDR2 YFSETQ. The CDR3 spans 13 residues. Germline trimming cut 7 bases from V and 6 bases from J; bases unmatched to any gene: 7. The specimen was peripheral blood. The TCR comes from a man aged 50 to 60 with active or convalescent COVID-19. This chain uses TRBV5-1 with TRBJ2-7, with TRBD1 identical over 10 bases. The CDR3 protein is CASQGTGVGEQYF. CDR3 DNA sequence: TGCGCCAGCCAGGGGACAGGGGTCGGCGAGCAGTACTTC.